This T cell receptor beta chain was captured by sequencing in a study of blood T cell repertoires in COVID-19. Trimming left V 3 bases short and J 4 bases short, with 9 bases between. The CDR3 is 13 amino acids. Germline V gene data show CDR1 as WSHSY and CDR2 as SAAADI. Data came from immunoSEQ multiplex PCR; TCRdb stores just in-frame clones and leaves some out. This table holds about 150,000 clones, roughly 80% found once. The TCR was taken from a woman aged 80 or older with acute or convalescent COVID-19. The sequencing sample was made of peripheral blood. The V call is TRBV10-2, the J call TRBJ1-2; D not resolved. The CDR3 loop is CASSEVLGYGYTF. In DNA form, the CDR3 reads TGCGCCAGCAGTGAAGTGCTCGGCTATGGCTACACCTTC.